These T cell receptor beta chains were read from a single sample in a study of T cell repertoires in cytomegalovirus infection. Via MiXCR, TCRdb re-called the reads, giving one row per CDR3 protein. The sample shows about 490,000 distinct CDR3 sequences, approximately 10% of them seen only once. Sequencing was carried out using PBMCs. The receptors shown here come from a human donor in good health (CMV status not recorded). Some clones in this sample may be carry-over from other donors' samples. CDR3s include the opening cysteine and the closing phenylalanine or tryptophan. The D gene is left open where the match is weak. Some rows have no size entry. The others give once, few or many, or a class for an expanded clone.

>TRBD1|TRBJ1-2|many|TRBV12-3/TRBV12-4
CASSLDGTGYNYF
TGTGCCAGCAGTTTAGATGGGACAGGGTACAACTACTTC
>-|TRBJ1-2|many|TRBV7-2
CASSLNWAAGYTF
TGTGCCAGCAGCTTAAACTGGGCGGCCGGCTACACCTTC
>TRBD1|TRBJ1-1|-|TRBV11-3
CASSSGQGLEAFF
TGTGCCAGCAGCTCGGGACAGGGTCTTGAAGCTTTCTTT
>TRBD2|TRBJ2-2|many|TRBV5-8
CASSPRLAGSTNTGELFF
TGTGCCAGCAGCCCCCGACTAGCCGGGAGCACGAACACCGGGGAGCTGTTTTTT
>TRBD1|TRBJ1-1|-|TRBV20-1
CSAAGTGNTEAFF
TGCAGTGCTGCGGGGACAGGGAACACTGAAGCTTTCTTT
>-|TRBJ1-4|-|TRBV4-1
CASSQRSQGANEKLFF
TGCGCCAGCAGCCAAAGATCCCAGGGCGCTAATGAAAAACTGTTTTTT
>-|TRBJ2-7|-|TRBV20-1
CSASLPGHPSYEQYF
TGCAGTGCTAGTCTCCCAGGACACCCCTCCTACGAGCAGTACTTC
>TRBD1|TRBJ2-1|-|TRBV24-1
CATSTGTAYNEQFF
TGTGCCACCAGTACCGGGACAGCATACAATGAGCAGTTCTTC
>-|TRBJ1-1|many|TRBV12-3/TRBV12-4
CASSLAPTRAEAFF
TGTGCCAGCAGTTTAGCCCCCACCAGGGCAGAAGCTTTCTTT
>-|TRBJ1-5|-|TRBV19
CASSKRDNNQPQHF
TGTGCCAGTAGTAAAAGGGATAACAATCAGCCCCAGCATTTT
>TRBD1|TRBJ2-7|many|TRBV7-8
CASRGQGGPPEQYF
TGTGCCAGCAGAGGACAGGGGGGGCCCCCAGAGCAGTACTTC
>-|TRBJ2-1|many|TRBV27
CASGRDRTSYNEQFF
TGTGCCAGTGGGAGGGACAGGACCTCCTACAATGAGCAGTTCTTC
>-|TRBJ2-7|many|TRBV20-1
CSAPGQRSEQYF
TGCAGTGCCCCCGGCCAGCGCTCCGAGCAGTACTTC
>-|TRBJ2-1|-|TRBV7-9
CASSPEGVSSYNEQFF
TGTGCCAGCAGCCCCGAGGGGGTGAGCTCCTACAATGAGCAGTTCTTC
>-|TRBJ2-1|-|TRBV7-9
CASSPRDGPGHIRQFF
TGTGCCAGCAGCCCCCGGGACGGGCCTGGTCACATCAGGCAGTTCTTC
>-|TRBJ1-1|many|TRBV9
CASSVGRGDNMNTEAFF
TGTGCCAGCAGCGTAGGACGGGGGGACAACATGAACACTGAAGCTTTCTTT
>TRBD1|TRBJ2-7|few|TRBV15
CATSREVDRVLEQYF
TGTGCCACCAGCAGAGAAGTGGACAGGGTTCTCGAGCAGTACTTC
>-|TRBJ2-4|few|TRBV11-3
CASSLGERNIQYF
TGTGCCAGCAGCTTAGGTGAACGAAACATTCAGTACTTC
>TRBD2|TRBJ2-3|few|TRBV12-3/TRBV12-4
CASSSMSGGGADTQYF
TGTGCCAGCAGTTCTATGAGCGGGGGTGGGGCAGATACGCAGTATTTT
>TRBD1|TRBJ1-2|few|TRBV27
CASSQGAGGLGGYTF
TGTGCCAGCAGCCAGGGGGCAGGGGGTTTGGGTGGCTACACCTTC
>TRBD2|TRBJ2-7|many|TRBV2
CASSPPSGRTYEQYF
TGTGCCAGCAGCCCTCCTAGCGGGAGGACCTACGAGCAGTACTTC
>TRBD1|TRBJ1-1|few|TRBV3-1
CASSLGDSTEAFF
TGTGCCAGCAGCCTTGGGGACAGCACTGAAGCTTTCTTT
>-|TRBJ2-7|-|TRBV5-4
CASSLGRDYDEQYF
TGTGCCAGCAGCTTGGGCCGCGACTACGACGAGCAGTACTTC
>-|TRBJ2-3|many|TRBV28
CASSLLAASTDTQYF
TGTGCCAGCAGTTTACTAGCAGCTAGCACAGATACGCAGTATTTT
>-|TRBJ2-7|-|TRBV11-1
CASSLTFGPSSYEQYF
TGTGCCAGCAGCTTAACTTTCGGGCCAAGCTCCTACGAGCAGTACTTC
>TRBD1|TRBJ2-5|many|TRBV6-1
CASSSTQGAEVETQYF
TGTGCCAGCAGTTCGACACAGGGGGCGGAGGTGGAGACCCAGTACTTC
>TRBD2|TRBJ2-2|many|TRBV4-2
CASSPVSGSSGELFF
TGTGCCAGCAGCCCCGTTAGCGGGAGTTCCGGGGAGCTGTTTTTT
>-|TRBJ1-5|-|TRBV5-1
CASSLGWGVDQPQHF
TGCGCCAGCAGCTTGGGGTGGGGGGTCGATCAGCCCCAGCATTTT
>-|TRBJ2-7|many|TRBV12-5
CASGLGNTGNEQYF
TGTGCTAGTGGTTTGGGCAATACAGGGAACGAGCAGTACTTC
>-|TRBJ1-5|few|TRBV3-1
CASSQASGNQPQHF
TGTGCCAGCAGCCAAGCATCGGGCAATCAGCCCCAGCATTTT
>-|TRBJ2-2|many|TRBV27
CASSFRVANTGELFF
TGTGCCAGCAGTTTCCGGGTCGCGAACACCGGGGAGCTGTTTTTT
>TRBD1|TRBJ1-1|many|TRBV5-6
CASSLEFETGMMSTEAFF
TGTGCCAGCAGCTTGGAATTCGAGACAGGGATGATGAGCACTGAAGCTTTCTTT